The TCR beta chain under discussion was sequenced for a study of blood T cell repertoires in COVID-19. In the study overall: Collection of acute and convalescent COVID-19 samples took place in the United States, Italy and Spain. Nucleic acid was either cDNA or gDNA, and it came from T cells, B-cell-depleted T cells, or PBMCs.

Per the authors' pipeline: Nucleated cell counts were estimated from reference gene primer amplification. Measured with immunoSEQ multiplex PCR; TCRdb has only the in-frame clones, and not every one. That table gives V, J and clone size, and the DNA gave D and trimming. Of tens of thousands of clones in the sample, about 91% were seen once. V was cut by 0 bases and J by 8 bases, with 22 bases left in between. CDR3 length: 17 residues. The germline gives CDR1 LNHNV, CDR2 YYDKDF (reference sequence). The chain recombines TRBV15 with TRBJ1-1, with D unresolved. This TCR was recovered from a woman of 80 years or more with active or convalescent COVID-19. The sequencing input was peripheral blood. This CDR3 reads CATSRETLFGKRKEAFF. The CDR3 region has the DNA TGTGCCACCAGCAGAGAGACCCTTTTCGGGAAAAGGAAAGAAGCTTTCTTT.